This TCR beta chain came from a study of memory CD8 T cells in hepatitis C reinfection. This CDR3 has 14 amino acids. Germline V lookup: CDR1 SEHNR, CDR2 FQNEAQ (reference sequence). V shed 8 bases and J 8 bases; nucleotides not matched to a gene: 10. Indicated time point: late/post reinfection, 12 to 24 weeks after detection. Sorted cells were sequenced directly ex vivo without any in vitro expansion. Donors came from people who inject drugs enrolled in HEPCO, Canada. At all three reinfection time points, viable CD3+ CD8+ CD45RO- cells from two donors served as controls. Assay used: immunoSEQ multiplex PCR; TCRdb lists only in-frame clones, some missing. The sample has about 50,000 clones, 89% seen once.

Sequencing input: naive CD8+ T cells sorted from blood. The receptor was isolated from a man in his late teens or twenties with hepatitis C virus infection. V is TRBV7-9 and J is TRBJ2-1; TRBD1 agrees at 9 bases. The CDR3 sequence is CASDATGGKDEQFF. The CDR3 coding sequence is TGTGCCAGCGACGCTACAGGGGGCAAGGATGAGCAGTTCTTC.